The sequence of this T cell receptor beta chain was determined in a study of CD8+ T cells in alopecia areata. Study-wide results and limits: Normal skin's resident alphabeta T cells are also sequenced in scalp samples. In scalp and blood during tofacitinib, many expanded lesional clones persisted.

The V gene's germline CDR1 is MNHEY and CDR2 SVGAGI. Trimming took 6 bases from V and 2 from J, leaving 14 bases between them. This CDR3 spans 15 amino acids. Treatment noted: oral pan-JAK inhibitor, 5-10 mg twice daily. It was cDNA, reverse transcribed from extracted RNA, that served as the sequencing template. Here immunoSEQ multiplex PCR was the method, and the copy in TCRdb shows in-frame clones only, minus some. The sample includes some 190,000 clones, 51% of them seen just once. A remark on this clone: Its specificity is unknown.

This specimen was CD8+ T cells sorted from blood, taken around week 54, from a patient treated with tofacitinib. The TCR sequence derives from a human donor with alopecia areata. The chain carries TRBV6-5 and TRBJ1-3; D gene unclear. This chain's CDR3 is CASRRDGWAGNTIYF. In nucleotides, the CDR3 is TGTGCCAGCAGACGAGACGGGTGGGCTGGAAACACCATATATTTT.